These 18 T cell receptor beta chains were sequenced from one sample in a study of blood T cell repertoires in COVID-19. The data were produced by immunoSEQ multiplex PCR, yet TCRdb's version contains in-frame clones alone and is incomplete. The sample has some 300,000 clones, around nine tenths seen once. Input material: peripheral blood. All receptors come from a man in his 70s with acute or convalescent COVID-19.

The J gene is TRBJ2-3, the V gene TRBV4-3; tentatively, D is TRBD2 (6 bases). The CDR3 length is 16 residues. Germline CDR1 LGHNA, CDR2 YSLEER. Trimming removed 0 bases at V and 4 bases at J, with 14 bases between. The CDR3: CASSQDGRAGPDTQYF. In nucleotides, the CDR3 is TGCGCCAGCAGCCAAGATGGGCGGGCGGGGCCAGATACGCAGTATTTT.

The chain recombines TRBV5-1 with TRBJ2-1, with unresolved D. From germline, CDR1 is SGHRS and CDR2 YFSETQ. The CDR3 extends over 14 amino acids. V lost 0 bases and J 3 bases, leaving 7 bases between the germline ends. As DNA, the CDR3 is TGCGCCAGCAGCTTGGTGCCCAGCTACAATGAGCAGTTCTTC. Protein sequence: CASSLVPSYNEQFF.

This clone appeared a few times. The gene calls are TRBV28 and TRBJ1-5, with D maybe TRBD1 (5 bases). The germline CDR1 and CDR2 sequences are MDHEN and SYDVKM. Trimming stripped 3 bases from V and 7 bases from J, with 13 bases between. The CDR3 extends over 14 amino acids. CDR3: CASSFRGIRQPQHF. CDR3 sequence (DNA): TGTGCCAGCAGTTTTCGGGGGATTAGGCAGCCCCAGCATTTT.

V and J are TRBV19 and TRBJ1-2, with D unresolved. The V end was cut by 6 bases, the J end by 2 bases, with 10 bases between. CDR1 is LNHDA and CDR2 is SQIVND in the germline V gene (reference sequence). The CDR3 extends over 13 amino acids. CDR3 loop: CASSRSGNYGYTF. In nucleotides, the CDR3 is TGTGCCAGTAGCAGATCGGGGAACTATGGCTACACCTTC.

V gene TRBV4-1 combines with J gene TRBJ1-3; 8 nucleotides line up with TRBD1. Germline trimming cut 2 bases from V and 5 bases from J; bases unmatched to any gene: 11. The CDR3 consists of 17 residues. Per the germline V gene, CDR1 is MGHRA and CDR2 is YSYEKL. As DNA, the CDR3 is TGCGCCAGCAGCCAACCGGGACAGGAAAGAAGAAGAAACACCATATATTTT. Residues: CASSQPGQERRRNTIYF.

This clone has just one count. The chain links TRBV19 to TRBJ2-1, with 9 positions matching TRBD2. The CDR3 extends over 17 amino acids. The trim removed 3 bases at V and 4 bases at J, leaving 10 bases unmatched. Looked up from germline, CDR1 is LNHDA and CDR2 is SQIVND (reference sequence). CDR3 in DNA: TGTGCCAGTAGTATGACTAGCGGCCATGTGGGGTACAATGAGCAGTTCTTC. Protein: CASSMTSGHVGYNEQFF.

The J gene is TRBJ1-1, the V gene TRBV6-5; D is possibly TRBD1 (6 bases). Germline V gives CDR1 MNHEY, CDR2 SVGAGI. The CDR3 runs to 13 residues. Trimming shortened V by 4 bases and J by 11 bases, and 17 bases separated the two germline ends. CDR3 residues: CASSSQGLAVAFF. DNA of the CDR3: TGTGCCAGCAGTTCGCAGGGGCTGGCGGTGGCTTTCTTT.

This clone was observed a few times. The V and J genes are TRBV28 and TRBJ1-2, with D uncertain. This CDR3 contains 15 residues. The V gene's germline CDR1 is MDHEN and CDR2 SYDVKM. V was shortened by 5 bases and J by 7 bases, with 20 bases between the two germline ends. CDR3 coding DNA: TGTGCCAGCAGTAACGCAGGTCGAGCTTTTGGTGGCTACACCTTC. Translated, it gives CASSNAGRAFGGYTF.

The CDR3 coding sequence is TGTGCCAGCAGCCAAGATCATGGGACAGACACCGGGGAGCTGTTTTTT. The encoded protein is CASSQDHGTDTGELFF. The rearrangement joins TRBV4-2 to TRBJ2-2, with 7 bases identical to TRBD1. The V segment lost 0 bases and the J segment 3 bases; nucleotides outside the gene matches: 4. The germline V gene has CDR1 LGHNA and CDR2 YNFKEQ. This CDR3 comprises 16 residues.

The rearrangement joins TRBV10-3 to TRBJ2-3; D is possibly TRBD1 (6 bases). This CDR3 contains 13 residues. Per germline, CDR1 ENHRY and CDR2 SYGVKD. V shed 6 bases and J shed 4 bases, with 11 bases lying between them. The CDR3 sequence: CAISETGSDTQYF. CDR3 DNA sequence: TGTGCCATCAGCGAGACAGGCTCAGATACGCAGTATTTT.

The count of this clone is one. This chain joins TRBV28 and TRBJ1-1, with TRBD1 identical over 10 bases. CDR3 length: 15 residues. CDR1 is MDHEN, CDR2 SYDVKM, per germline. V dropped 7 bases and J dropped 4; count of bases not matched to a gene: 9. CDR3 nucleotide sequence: TGTGCCAGCATACCACCGGGACAGGGGTTCACTGAAGCTTTCTTT. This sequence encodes CASIPPGQGFTEAFF. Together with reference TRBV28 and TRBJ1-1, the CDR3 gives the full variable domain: DVKVTQSSRYLVKRTGEKVFLECVQDMDHENMFWYRQDPGLGLRLIYFSYDVKMKEKGDIPEGYSVSREKKERFSLILESASTNQTSMYLCASIPPGQGFTEAFFGQGTRLTVV.

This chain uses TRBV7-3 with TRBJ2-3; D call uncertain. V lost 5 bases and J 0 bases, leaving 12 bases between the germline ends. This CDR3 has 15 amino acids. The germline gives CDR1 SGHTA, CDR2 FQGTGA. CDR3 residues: CASSESRYSTDTQYF. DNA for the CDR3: TGTGCCAGCAGCGAATCGCGTTATAGCACAGATACGCAGTATTTT.

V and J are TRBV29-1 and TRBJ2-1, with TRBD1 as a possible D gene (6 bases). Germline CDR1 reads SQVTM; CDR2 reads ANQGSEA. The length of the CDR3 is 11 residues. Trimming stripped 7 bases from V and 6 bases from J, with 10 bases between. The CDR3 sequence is CSADRFNEQFF. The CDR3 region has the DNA TGCAGCGCCGACAGGTTCAATGAGCAGTTCTTC.

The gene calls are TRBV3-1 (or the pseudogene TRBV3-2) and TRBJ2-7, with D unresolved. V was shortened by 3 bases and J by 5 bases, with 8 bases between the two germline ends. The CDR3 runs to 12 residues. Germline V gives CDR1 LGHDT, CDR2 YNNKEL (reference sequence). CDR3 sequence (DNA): TGTGCCAGCAGCCACGGGTTGGACGAGCAGTACTTC. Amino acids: CASSHGLDEQYF.

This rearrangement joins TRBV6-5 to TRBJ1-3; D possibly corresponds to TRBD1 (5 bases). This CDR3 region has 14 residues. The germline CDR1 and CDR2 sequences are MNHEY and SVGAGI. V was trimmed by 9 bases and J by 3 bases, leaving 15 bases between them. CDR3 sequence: CASKAGVNGNTIYF. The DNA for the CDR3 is TGTGCCAGTAAGGCGGGGGTAAATGGAAACACCATATATTTT.

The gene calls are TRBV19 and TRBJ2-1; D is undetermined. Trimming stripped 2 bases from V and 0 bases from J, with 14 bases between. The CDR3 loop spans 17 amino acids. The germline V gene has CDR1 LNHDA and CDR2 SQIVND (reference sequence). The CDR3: CASSISPPGSSYNEQFF. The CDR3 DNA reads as TGTGCCAGTAGTATATCACCACCAGGAAGCTCCTACAATGAGCAGTTCTTC.

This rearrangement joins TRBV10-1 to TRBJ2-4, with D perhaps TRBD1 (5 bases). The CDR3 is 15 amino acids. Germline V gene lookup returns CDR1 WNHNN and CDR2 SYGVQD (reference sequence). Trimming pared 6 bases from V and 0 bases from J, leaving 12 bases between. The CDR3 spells CASSRVQLAKNIQYF. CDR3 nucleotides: TGCGCCAGCAGCAGGGTTCAGTTAGCCAAAAACATTCAGTACTTC.

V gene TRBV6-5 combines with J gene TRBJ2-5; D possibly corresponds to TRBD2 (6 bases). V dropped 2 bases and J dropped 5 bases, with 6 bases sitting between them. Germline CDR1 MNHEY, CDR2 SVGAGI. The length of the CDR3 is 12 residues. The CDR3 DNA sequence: TGTGCCAGCAGTTACGGGGGGGAGACCCAGTACTTC. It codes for CASSYGGETQYF.